This T cell receptor beta chain was recorded in a study of cytomegalovirus exposure and HLA in healthy donors. In the PCR, 60 Vbeta and 13 Jbeta primers were used. Assay used: immunoSEQ multiplex PCR; TCRdb lists only in-frame clones, some missing. The repertoire holds some 120,000 clones, roughly four fifths seen once, with approximately 6.5% in the top ten. With regard to this clone: What it binds is not known.

Study-wide results and caveats: Most TCR sequences showed up rarely, but some public TCRs showed up in many donors. An apparent linkage of common viral pathogens to several of the most significant clusters emerged in a later analysis.

Germline V gene sequence: CDR1 SEHNR, CDR2 FQNEAQ (reference sequence). The CDR3 covers 14 residues. The V and J ends lost 5 bases and 1 base respectively, with 9 bases between them. The sequencing sample was made of PBMCs. The chain has TRBV7-9 and TRBJ1-3; D gene ambiguous. The receptor comes from a middle-aged woman in good health and CMV-seronegative. The CDR3 sequence is CASSPRRSGNTIYF. The CDR3 DNA follows: TGTGCCAGCAGCCCCCGCCGGTCTGGAAACACCATATATTTT.